The 25 T cell receptor beta chains listed next were all sequenced from one sample in a study of blood T cell repertoires in COVID-19. The protocol was immunoSEQ multiplex PCR, while the TCRdb copy is restricted to in-frame clones and leaves out a portion. This sample has approximately 61,000 clones, with roughly 80% found just once. The sequenced material came from peripheral blood. The receptor set was obtained from a woman in her seventies with acute or convalescent COVID-19.

This clone has a single count. The rearrangement links TRBV7-9 to TRBJ1-1; TRBD1 is a possible D gene (6 bases). Trimming cost V 5 bases and J 10 bases, with 14 bases left between them. Germline V gene data show CDR1 as SEHNR and CDR2 as FQNEAQ (reference sequence). The CDR3 is 12 residues long. The CDR3 DNA sequence: TGTGCCAGCAGCCCTTCAGGGGAGGGAGCTTTCTTT. This codes for CASSPSGEGAFF.

The rearrangement joins TRBV7-2 to TRBJ2-7, with 9 bases matching TRBD1. V lost 5 bases, J lost 2 bases, and 7 bases stayed unmatched. This CDR3 spans 15 amino acids. Germline V CDR1 and CDR2: SGHTA, FQGNSA. CDR3 sequence: CASSNRDRVTYEQYF. The CDR3 DNA reads TGTGCCAGCAGCAACCGGGACAGGGTCACCTACGAGCAGTACTTC.

The chain links TRBV19 to TRBJ1-5, with D uncertain. With 2 bases removed from V and 2 bases from J, the gap between germline ends came to 7 bases. This CDR3 spans 14 amino acids. Germline CDR1 and CDR2: LNHDA and SQIVND (reference sequence). For the CDR3, the DNA is TGTGCCAGTAGTATATCGGGAGGCAATCAGCCCCAGCATTTT. This encodes CASSISGGNQPQHF.

The rearrangement links TRBV7-2 to TRBJ2-1, with 9 bases aligning to TRBD2. The trim removed 1 base at V and 6 bases at J, leaving 4 bases unmatched. There are 15 residues in the CDR3. Germline V gene data show CDR1 as SGHTA and CDR2 as FQGNSA. Written as DNA, the CDR3 is TGTGCCAGCAGCTTAGGACTAGCGGATACCAATGAGCAGTTCTTC. It is translated as CASSLGLADTNEQFF.

The chain is built from TRBV5-6 and TRBJ1-3; 10 nucleotides agree with TRBD1. CDR1 is SGHDT and CDR2 is YYEEEE in the germline V gene. This CDR3 has 16 amino acids. V was clipped by 4 bases and J by 3 bases; unmatched bases: 7. The CDR3 region has the DNA TGTGCCAGCAGCGAGGACAGGGGGGAAATTGGAAACACCATATATTTT. Translated: CASSEDRGEIGNTIYF.

This clone was counted between two and nine times. The rearrangement uses TRBV6-1 and TRBJ1-2; D is unclear. V shed 2 bases and J shed 8 bases, with 9 bases lying between them. This CDR3 has 12 amino acids. Germline assignment: CDR1 MNHNS and CDR2 SASEGT. The CDR3 DNA follows: TGTGCCAGCAGTGAATGGGAGAGCGGCTACACCTTC. Protein: CASSEWESGYTF.

CDR3 nucleotide sequence: TGTGCCAGCAGAGCAGCGGGGGGCGGAGAGACCCAGTACTTC. Its translation is CASRAAGGGETQYF. J is TRBJ2-5 and V is TRBV7-9, with 9 bases matching TRBD2. The CDR3 loop spans 14 amino acids. V lost 6 bases, J lost 4 bases, and 6 bases stayed unmatched. The V gene's germline CDR1 is SEHNR and CDR2 FQNEAQ (reference sequence).

The chain has TRBV12-3 or TRBV12-4 and TRBJ1-1, with 8 bases identical to TRBD1. The CDR3 is 13 residues long. Losses at the gene ends were 6 bases for V and 8 bases for J; bases not matched to a gene: 8. CDR3 DNA: TGTGCCAGCAGCCTCAGGCAGGGGGCAGAAGCTTTCTTT. Protein sequence: CASSLRQGAEAFF.

The chain is built from TRBV23-1 and TRBJ2-7; D is unresolved. TRBV23-1 is noted as an ORF with a role that remains uncertain. The V gene lost 4 bases and the J gene lost 3 bases, with 4 bases spanning the gap. The CDR3 extends over 11 amino acids. The CDR3 DNA follows: TGCGCCAGCAGTCCCTGCTACGAGCAGTACTTC. This translates into CASSPCYEQYF.

This chain joins TRBV7-9 and TRBJ1-4, with TRBD1 identical over 7 bases. V shed 5 bases, J shed 4 bases, and the junction held 7 bases outside the gene matches. Germline lookup yields CDR1 SEHNR and CDR2 FQNEAQ (reference sequence). CDR3 length: 15 residues. The CDR3: CASSPQGEYNEKLFF. In nucleotides, the CDR3 is TGTGCCAGCAGCCCCCAGGGGGAGTATAATGAAAAACTGTTTTTT.

The chain employs TRBV7-8 and TRBJ1-1; D gene uncertain. Trimming pared 3 bases from V and 3 bases from J, leaving 8 bases between. The CDR3 extends over 13 amino acids. Germline CDR1 reads SGHVS; CDR2 reads FQNEAQ. CDR3 protein: CASSFTRDTEAFF. The CDR3 DNA sequence: TGTGCCAGCAGCTTTACTCGGGACACTGAAGCTTTCTTT. Using reference TRBV7-8 and TRBJ1-1 for the parts outside the CDR3, the full variable domain is GAGVSQSPRYKVAKRGQDVALRCDPISGHVSLFWYQQALGQGPEFLTYFQNEAQLDKSGLPSDRFFAERPEGSVSTLKIQRTQQEDSAVYLCASSFTRDTEAFFGQGTRLTVV.

This clone was recorded a few times. The chain couples TRBV6-5 to TRBJ2-3, with TRBD2 matching 9 bases. CDR1 and CDR2 from the germline V gene are MNHEY and SVGAGI. This CDR3 has 14 amino acids. V lost 7 bases, J lost 1 base, and 3 bases stayed unmatched. The CDR3 region has the DNA TGTGCCAGCACCGAGCGGGGGGGCACAGATACGCAGTATTTT. Translation gives CASTERGGTDTQYF.

In its sample, this clone was seen a few times. The chain uses TRBV19 and TRBJ1-5; 8 bases fit TRBD1. V lost 4 bases to trimming and J lost 6 bases; unmatched junction nucleotides: 8. Germline values: CDR1 LNHDA, CDR2 SQIVND (reference sequence). The CDR3 spans 15 residues. The CDR3 DNA follows: TGTGCCAGTAGTAAACCAGGGGGCGCGGGTCAGCCCCAGCATTTT. It yields the protein CASSKPGGAGQPQHF.

The J gene is TRBJ2-5, the V gene TRBV5-4, with unresolved D. CDR3 length: 14 amino acids. V dropped 2 bases and J dropped 1 base, with 9 bases sitting between them. Germline lookup yields CDR1 SGHNT and CDR2 YYREEE (reference sequence). This CDR3 reads CASSFLTAQETQYF. DNA for the CDR3: TGTGCCAGCAGCTTTTTAACTGCCCAAGAGACCCAGTACTTC.

V and J are TRBV6-2 or TRBV6-3 and TRBJ1-6; possibly TRBD1 for D (5 bases). The CDR3 sequence is 14 residues long. Germline loops: CDR1 MNHEY, CDR2 SVGEGT. The V end was cut by 5 bases, the J end by 10 bases, with 15 bases between. The CDR3 bases are TGTGCCAGCAGTCCCACCTGGACAAACTCACCCCTCCACTTT. Translating gives CASSPTWTNSPLHF.

V and J are TRBV10-2 and TRBJ2-5; D is perhaps TRBD2 (5 bases). This CDR3 has 12 amino acids. Trimming stripped 11 bases from V and 0 bases from J, with 10 bases between. Germline assignment: CDR1 WSHSY and CDR2 SAAADI. The CDR3 bases are TGCGCCTCCTCGAGGGACCAAGAGACCCAGTACTTC. Amino acids: CASSRDQETQYF.

The chain uses TRBV10-3 and TRBJ1-2; 7 nucleotides match TRBD1. Germline V gives CDR1 ENHRY, CDR2 SYGVKD. The CDR3 is made up of 14 amino acids. J lost 6 bases, V lost 1 base, and 5 bases had no gene match. The CDR3 loop reads CAISEWDSRNGYTF. The CDR3 bases are TGTGCCATCAGTGAGTGGGACAGCCGGAATGGCTACACCTTC.

This clone was seen a few times. The chain employs TRBV7-8 and TRBJ1-5, with 8 positions matching TRBD1. The trim removed 0 bases at V and 7 bases at J, leaving 5 bases unmatched. The CDR3 is made up of 15 amino acids. The germline V gene has CDR1 SGHVS and CDR2 FQNEAQ. The CDR3 DNA reads as TGTGCCAGCAGCTTAGCGCTGACAGGGGTACAGCCCCAGCATTTT. Amino acids: CASSLALTGVQPQHF.

The chain employs TRBV24-1 and TRBJ2-3; D not certain. Trimming pared 2 bases from V and 5 bases from J, leaving 7 bases between. The CDR3 totals 13 residues. The germline gives CDR1 KGHDR, CDR2 SFDVKD. CDR3 in amino acids: CATSDSRRDTQYF. The CDR3 DNA sequence: TGTGCCACCAGTGATTCGCGGAGAGATACGCAGTATTTT.

This clone was detected only a few times. This chain uses TRBV11-2 with TRBJ1-6; D may be TRBD1 (6 bases). Deletions cut 5 bases from V and 8 bases from J, with 19 bases between. The CDR3 length is 16 residues. Germline-derived CDR1 and CDR2 are SGHAT and FQNNGV. This CDR3 reads CASSQRGAGAYSPLHF. The CDR3 nucleotides read TGTGCCAGCAGCCAAAGGGGGGCGGGAGCATATTCACCCCTCCACTTT.

As DNA, the CDR3 is TGTGCCAGCAGCGCCAACGCTGGGGGGGGCCGCGAGACCCAGTACTTC. Its protein product is CASSANAGGGRETQYF. V usage is TRBV7-2 and J usage is TRBJ2-5; perhaps TRBD2 as D (7 bases). V shed 5 bases and J shed 5 bases, with 21 bases lying between them. The CDR3 loop spans 16 amino acids. Germline CDR1 reads SGHTA; CDR2 reads FQGNSA.

The CDR3 is CSASPLRRGNEQFF. CDR3 bases: TGCAGTGCTAGTCCCCTGCGGAGGGGCAATGAGCAGTTCTTC. V gene TRBV20-1 combines with J gene TRBJ2-1; a possible D gene is TRBD2 (6 bases). Germline V CDR1 and CDR2: DFQATT, SNEGSKA (reference sequence). The CDR3 runs 14 residues. Trimming left V 3 bases short and J 6 bases short, with 15 bases between.

This rearrangement joins TRBV5-1 to TRBJ2-6; 9 nucleotides align to TRBD1. CDR3 length: 17 amino acids. V trimming: 4 bases; J trimming: 3 bases; junction bases outside the gene matches: 8. Germline V lookup: CDR1 SGHRS, CDR2 YFSETQ. The CDR3 loop reads CASSQGQGSHGANVLTF. The CDR3 DNA reads TGCGCCAGCAGCCAGGGACAGGGTTCCCATGGGGCCAACGTCCTGACTTTC. Combining the CDR3 with reference TRBV5-1 and TRBJ2-6 gives the whole variable domain KAGVTQTPRYLIKTRGQQVTLSCSPISGHRSVSWYQQTPGQGLQFLFEYFSETQRNKGNFPGRFSGRQFSNSRSEMNVSTLELGDSALYLCASSQGQGSHGANVLTFGAGSRLTVL.

The rearrangement links TRBV7-3 to TRBJ1-1; tentative D call: TRBD1 (6 bases). CDR3 size: 15 residues. Between the trimmed V and J ends, which lost 5 bases and 2 bases, there was a span of 15 bases. The germline V gene encodes CDR1 SGHTA and CDR2 FQGTGA. CDR3 coding DNA: TGTGCCAGCAGCATAAGCGGGGGGCGAAACACTGAAGCTTTCTTT. It encodes CASSISGGRNTEAFF.

The chain recombines TRBV7-9 with TRBJ2-5; D call uncertain. The CDR3 sequence is 14 residues long. Per germline, CDR1 SEHNR and CDR2 FQNEAQ (reference sequence). The germline V and J ends were trimmed by 4 bases and 5 bases, with 14 bases remaining between them. The CDR3, as DNA: TGTGCCAGCAGCTATCATGGGTCGAGGGAGACCCAGTACTTC. The encoded protein is CASSYHGSRETQYF.